The subject of this entry is one T cell receptor beta chain. The data belong to a study of blood T cell repertoires in COVID-19. Study at large: The origin of the acute and convalescent COVID-19 samples was the United States, Italy and Spain.

The length of the CDR3 is 17 residues. CDR1 and CDR2 (germline): SGHDT, YYEEEE. After removal of 1 base from V and 3 bases from J, the junction contained 7 bases not matched to a gene. TCRdb's copy holds only in-frame clones and misses some; the assay was immunoSEQ multiplex PCR. The data hold around 150,000 clones, with about 82% observed a single time. The specimen sequenced was PBMCs or T cells enriched from blood (not recorded which). This sequence was found in a woman aged 40 to 50 who had recovered from COVID-19. The rearrangement uses TRBV5-6 and TRBJ2-2, with 9 nucleotides matching TRBD2. In nucleotides, the CDR3 is TGTGCCAGCAGCTTGTTTGCGGGGGGGCCGGACACCGGGGAGCTGTTTTTT. Translated: CASSLFAGGPDTGELFF.